The source of this TCR beta chain is a study of cytomegalovirus exposure and HLA in healthy donors. Findings of the study overall: Associated with cytomegalovirus, according to the listing, were 150 to 200 TCR beta chains.

Details on this clone: Its matching antigen is unknown.

Clones were read by immunoSEQ multiplex PCR, and TCRdb kept only the in-frame ones, dropping some. This repertoire shows roughly 49,000 clones, approximately 95% found once; its top ten account for 7.8%. The J segment lost 7 bases and the V segment lost 4 bases, leaving 6 bases of the junction unmatched. The CDR3 sequence is 16 residues long. Germline CDR1 reads SGHNT; CDR2 reads YYREEE (reference sequence). The chain recombines TRBV5-4 with TRBJ2-1; 15 bases align to TRBD2. The sample comprised PBMCs. The TCR comes from a young woman in good health and CMV-seropositive. The CDR3: CASSLRTSGRDNEQFF. The CDR3 DNA reads as TGTGCCAGCAGCCTCAGGACTAGCGGGAGGGATAATGAGCAGTTCTTC.